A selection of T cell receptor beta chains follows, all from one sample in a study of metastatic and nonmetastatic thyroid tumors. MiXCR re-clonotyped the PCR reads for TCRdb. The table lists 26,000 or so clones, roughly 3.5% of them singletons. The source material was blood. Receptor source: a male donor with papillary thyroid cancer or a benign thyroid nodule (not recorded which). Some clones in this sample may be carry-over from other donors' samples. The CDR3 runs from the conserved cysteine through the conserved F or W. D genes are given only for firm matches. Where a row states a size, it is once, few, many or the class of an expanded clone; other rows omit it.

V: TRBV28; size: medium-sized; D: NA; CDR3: CASSFGGEGYTF
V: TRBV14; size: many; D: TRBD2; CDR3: CASSLTGLAGLREQFF
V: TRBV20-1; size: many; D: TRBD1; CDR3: CSAKTGDSPLHF
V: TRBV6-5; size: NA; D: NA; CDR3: CASIYGEAADTGELFF
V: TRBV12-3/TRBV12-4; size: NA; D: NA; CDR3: CASSPFRRATNEKLLF
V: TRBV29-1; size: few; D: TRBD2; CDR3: CSVVISSGNTGELFF
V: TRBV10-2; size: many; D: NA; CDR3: CASSADSNTEAFF
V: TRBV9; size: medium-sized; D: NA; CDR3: CASSVGSGALGELFF
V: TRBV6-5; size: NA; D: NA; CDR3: CASSLEVRTEAFF
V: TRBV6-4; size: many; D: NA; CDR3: CASNLSRGTSTDTQYF
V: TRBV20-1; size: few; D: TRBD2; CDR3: CSARVTSGTDEQYF
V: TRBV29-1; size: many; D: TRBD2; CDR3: CSASGRGYEQYF
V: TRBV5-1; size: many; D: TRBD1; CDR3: CASRPTGGPSWQYF
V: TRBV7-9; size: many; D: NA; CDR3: CASSGTYEQYF
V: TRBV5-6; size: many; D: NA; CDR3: CASSSVKRAEAFF
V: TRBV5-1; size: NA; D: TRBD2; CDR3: CASSLATSGMTETYEQYF
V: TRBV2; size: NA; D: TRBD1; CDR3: CASSATGGDTEAFF
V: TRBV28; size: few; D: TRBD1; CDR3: CASSPLTDRVADTQYF
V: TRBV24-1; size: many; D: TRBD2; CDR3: CATSGPSGGYQETQYF
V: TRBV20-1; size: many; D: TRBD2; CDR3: CSASPLASGPYQETQYF
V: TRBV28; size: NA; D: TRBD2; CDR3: CASSIRLAGLPYEQYF
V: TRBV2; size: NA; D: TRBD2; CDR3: CASTTRAGVGYEQYF
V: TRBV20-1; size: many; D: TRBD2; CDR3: CSESKRGTDTQYF
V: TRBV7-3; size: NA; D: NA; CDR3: CASSRHSGAAKTDTKYF
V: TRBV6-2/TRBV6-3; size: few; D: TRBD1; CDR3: CASSPTGTGAADTQYF
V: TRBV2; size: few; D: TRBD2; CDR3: CASSGISFRGDEQYF
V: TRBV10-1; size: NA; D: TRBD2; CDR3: CASSESGTSGSGTQYF
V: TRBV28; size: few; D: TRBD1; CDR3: CASSRGQAPGNTIYF
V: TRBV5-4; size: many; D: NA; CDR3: CASRFGTPDSPLHF
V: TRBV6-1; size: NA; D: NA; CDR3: CASSPSEIMNYGYTF
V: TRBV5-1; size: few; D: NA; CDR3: CASSLGYGGVSGYTF
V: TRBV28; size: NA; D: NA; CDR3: CASRLYRAGTSDQPQHF
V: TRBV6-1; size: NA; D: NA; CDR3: CASSPDGNTIYF
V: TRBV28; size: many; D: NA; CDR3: CASSLLNEQFF
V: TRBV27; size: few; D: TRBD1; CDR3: CASSLFWDRASHEQYF
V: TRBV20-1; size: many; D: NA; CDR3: CSGGDYEQYF
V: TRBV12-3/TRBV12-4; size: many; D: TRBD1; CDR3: CASSFWTGAINTGELFF
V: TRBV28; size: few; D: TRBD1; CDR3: CASSPQGEGENQYF
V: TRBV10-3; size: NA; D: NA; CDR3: CAISESNEEIQYF
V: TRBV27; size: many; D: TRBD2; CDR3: CASSSGAETDTQYF
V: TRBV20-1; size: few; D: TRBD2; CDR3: CSAKTSDYEQYF
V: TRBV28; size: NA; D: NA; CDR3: CASSYQIDQPQHF
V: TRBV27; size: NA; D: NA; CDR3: CASSLSRCLLNGYTF
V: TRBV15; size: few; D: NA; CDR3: CATSVTLSSPLHF
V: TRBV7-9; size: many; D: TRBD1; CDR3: CASSPGQGASYGYTF
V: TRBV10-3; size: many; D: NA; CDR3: CAISVGGPYNEQFF
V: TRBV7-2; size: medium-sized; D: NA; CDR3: CASSATRQNSPLHF
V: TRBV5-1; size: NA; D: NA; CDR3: CASPSGNTEAFF
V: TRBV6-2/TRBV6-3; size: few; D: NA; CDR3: CASTAGRGRWDEQFF
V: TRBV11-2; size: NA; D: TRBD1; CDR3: CASSSDRSAVVDTQYF
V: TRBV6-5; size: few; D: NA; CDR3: CASSYSGSLNTEAFF
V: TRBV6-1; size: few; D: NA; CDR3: CASSPWEGDVNYGYTF